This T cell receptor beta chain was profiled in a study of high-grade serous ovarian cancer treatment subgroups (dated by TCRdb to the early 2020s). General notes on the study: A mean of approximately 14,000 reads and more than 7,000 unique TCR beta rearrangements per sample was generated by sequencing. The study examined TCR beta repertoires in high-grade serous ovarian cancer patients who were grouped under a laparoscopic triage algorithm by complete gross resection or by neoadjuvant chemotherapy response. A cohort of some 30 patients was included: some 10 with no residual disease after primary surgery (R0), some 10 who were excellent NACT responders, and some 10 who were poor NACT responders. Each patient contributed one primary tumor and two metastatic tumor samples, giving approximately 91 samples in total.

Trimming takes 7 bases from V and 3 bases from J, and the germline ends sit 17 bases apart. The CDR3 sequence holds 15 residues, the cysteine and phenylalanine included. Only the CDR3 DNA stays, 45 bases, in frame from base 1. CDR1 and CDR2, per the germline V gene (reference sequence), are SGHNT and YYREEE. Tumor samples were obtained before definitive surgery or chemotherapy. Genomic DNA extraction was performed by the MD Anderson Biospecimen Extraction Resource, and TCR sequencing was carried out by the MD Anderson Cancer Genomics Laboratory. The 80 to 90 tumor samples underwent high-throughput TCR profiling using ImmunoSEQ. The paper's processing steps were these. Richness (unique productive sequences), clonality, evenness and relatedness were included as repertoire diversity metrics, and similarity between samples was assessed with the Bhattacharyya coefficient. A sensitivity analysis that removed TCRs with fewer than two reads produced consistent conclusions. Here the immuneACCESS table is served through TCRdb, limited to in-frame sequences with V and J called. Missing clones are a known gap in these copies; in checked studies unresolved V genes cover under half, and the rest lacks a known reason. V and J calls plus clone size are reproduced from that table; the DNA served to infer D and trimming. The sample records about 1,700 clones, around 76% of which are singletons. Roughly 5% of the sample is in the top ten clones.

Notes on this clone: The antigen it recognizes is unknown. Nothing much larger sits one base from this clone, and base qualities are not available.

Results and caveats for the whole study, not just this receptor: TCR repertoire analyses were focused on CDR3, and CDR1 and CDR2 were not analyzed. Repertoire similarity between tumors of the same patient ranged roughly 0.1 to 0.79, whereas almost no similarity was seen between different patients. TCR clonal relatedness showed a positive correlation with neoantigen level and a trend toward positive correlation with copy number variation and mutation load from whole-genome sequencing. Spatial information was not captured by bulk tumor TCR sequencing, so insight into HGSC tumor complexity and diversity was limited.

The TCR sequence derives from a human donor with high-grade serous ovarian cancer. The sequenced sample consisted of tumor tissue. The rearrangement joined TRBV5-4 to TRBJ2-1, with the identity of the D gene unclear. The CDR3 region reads CASSQGPASYNEQFF. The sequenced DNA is TGTGCCAGCTCACAAGGCCCAGCGAGCTACAATGAGCAGTTCTTC.